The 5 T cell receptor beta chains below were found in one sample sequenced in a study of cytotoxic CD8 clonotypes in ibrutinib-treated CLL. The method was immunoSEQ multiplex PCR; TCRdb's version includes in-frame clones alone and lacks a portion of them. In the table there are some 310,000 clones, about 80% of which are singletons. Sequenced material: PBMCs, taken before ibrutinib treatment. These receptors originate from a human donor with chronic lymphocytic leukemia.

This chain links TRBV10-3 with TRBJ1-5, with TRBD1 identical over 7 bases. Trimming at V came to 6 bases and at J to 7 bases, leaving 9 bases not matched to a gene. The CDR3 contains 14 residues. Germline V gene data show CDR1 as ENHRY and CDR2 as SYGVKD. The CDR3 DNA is TGTGCCATCAGGGAAGGGGGCACAGGGCAGCCCCAGCATTTT. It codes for CAIREGGTGQPQHF.

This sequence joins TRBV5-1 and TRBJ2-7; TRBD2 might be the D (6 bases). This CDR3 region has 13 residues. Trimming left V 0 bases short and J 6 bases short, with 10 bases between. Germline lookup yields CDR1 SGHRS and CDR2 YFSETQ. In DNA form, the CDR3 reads TGCGCCAGCAGCTTGGTGCGGAGGGGCGAGCAGTACTTC. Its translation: CASSLVRRGEQYF.

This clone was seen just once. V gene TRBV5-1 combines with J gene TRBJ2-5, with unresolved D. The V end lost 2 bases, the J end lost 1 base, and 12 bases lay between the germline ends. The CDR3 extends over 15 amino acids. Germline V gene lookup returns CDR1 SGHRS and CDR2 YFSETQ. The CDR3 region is CASSFNGQVQETQYF. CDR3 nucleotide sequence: TGCGCCAGCAGCTTCAATGGGCAGGTCCAAGAGACCCAGTACTTC.

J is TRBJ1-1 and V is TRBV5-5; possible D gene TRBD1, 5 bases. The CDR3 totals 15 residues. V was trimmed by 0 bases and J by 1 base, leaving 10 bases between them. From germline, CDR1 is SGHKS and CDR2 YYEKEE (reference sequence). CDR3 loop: CASSLAGGPNTEAFF. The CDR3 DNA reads TGTGCCAGCAGCTTGGCCGGGGGACCGAACACTGAAGCTTTCTTT.

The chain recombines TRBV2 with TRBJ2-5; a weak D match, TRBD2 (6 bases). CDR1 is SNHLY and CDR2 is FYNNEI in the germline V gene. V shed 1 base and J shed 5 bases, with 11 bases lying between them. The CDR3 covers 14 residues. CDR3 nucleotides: TGTGCCAGCAGTGAAGAGACTAGTCTGGAGACCCAGTACTTC. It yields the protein CASSEETSLETQYF.